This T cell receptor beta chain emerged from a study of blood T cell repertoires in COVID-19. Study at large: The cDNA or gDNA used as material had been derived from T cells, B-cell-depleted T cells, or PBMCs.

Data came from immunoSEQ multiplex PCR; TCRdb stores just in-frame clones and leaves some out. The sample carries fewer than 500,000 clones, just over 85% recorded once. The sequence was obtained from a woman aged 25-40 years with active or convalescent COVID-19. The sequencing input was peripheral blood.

The CDR3, as DNA: TGTGCCACCCGGGACAGGGGGCTTTCCAATCAGCCCCAGCATTTT. Its protein product is CATRDRGLSNQPQHF. The rearrangement links TRBV19 to TRBJ1-5; 12 bases line up with TRBD1. Germline lookup yields CDR1 LNHDA and CDR2 SQIVND (reference sequence). After removal of 10 bases from V and 3 bases from J, the junction contained 7 bases not matched to a gene. The CDR3 has 15 residues.